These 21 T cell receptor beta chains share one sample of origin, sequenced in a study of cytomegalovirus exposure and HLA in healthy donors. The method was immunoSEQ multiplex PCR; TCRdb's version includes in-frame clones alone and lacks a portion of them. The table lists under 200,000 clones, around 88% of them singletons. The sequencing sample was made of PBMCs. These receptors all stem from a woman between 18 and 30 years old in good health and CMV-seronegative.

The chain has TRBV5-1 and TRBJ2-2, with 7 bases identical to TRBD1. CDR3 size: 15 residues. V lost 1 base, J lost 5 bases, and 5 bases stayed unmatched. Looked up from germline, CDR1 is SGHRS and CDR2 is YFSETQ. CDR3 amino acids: CASSLTGEGTGELFF. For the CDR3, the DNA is TGCGCCAGCAGCTTGACAGGGGAAGGGACCGGGGAGCTGTTTTTT.

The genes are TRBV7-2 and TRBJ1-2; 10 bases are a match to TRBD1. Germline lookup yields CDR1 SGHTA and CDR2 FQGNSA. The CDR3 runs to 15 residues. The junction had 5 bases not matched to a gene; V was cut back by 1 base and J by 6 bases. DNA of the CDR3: TGTGCCAGCAGCTTAGGCGGGACAGGGGTGGATGGCTACACCTTC. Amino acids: CASSLGGTGVDGYTF.

CDR3 region: CASSLTQVAEAFF. The CDR3 coding sequence is TGTGCCAGCAGCTTAACCCAGGTCGCTGAAGCTTTCTTT. The chain combines TRBV7-2 with TRBJ1-1; D gene unclear. V gave up 2 bases and J gave up 6 bases, with 10 bases separating them. The CDR3 has 13 residues. CDR1 is SGHTA and CDR2 is FQGNSA in the germline V gene.

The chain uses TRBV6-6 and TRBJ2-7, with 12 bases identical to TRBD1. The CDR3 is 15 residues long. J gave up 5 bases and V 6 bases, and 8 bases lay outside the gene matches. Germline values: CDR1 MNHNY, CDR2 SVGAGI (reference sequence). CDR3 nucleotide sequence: TGTGCCAGCAGACGCAAGGGACAGGGGGCACACGAGCAGTACTTC. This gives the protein CASRRKGQGAHEQYF.

The CDR3: CASSTIEAFF. CDR3 bases: TGTGCCAGCAGTACTATCGAAGCTTTCTTT. The V call is TRBV6-6, the J call TRBJ1-1; D unclear. Germline V CDR1 and CDR2: MNHNY, SVGAGI (reference sequence). The CDR3 has 10 amino acids. The V gene lost 5 bases and the J gene lost 8 bases, with 6 bases spanning the gap.

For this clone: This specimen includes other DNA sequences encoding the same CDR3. CDR3: CASSLDSYGYTF. The CDR3 nucleotides are TGCGCCAGCAGCTTGGACAGCTATGGCTACACCTTC. The V gene is TRBV5-1, the J gene TRBJ1-2; D unresolved. Germline CDR1 and CDR2: SGHRS and YFSETQ. Trimming took off 0 bases at V and 4 bases at J, with 4 bases between the two ends. The length of the CDR3 is 12 residues. Full variable domain (missing parts from reference TRBV5-1 and TRBJ1-2): KAGVTQTPRYLIKTRGQQVTLSCSPISGHRSVSWYQQTPGQGLQFLFEYFSETQRNKGNFPGRFSGRQFSNSRSEMNVSTLELGDSALYLCASSLDSYGYTFGSGTRLTVV.

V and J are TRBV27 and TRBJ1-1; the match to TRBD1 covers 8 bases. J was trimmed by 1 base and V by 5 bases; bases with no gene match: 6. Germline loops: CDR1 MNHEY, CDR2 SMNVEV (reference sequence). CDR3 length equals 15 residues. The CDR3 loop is CASSPYDRGNTEAFF. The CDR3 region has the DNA TGTGCCAGCAGTCCCTATGACAGGGGGAACACTGAAGCTTTCTTT.

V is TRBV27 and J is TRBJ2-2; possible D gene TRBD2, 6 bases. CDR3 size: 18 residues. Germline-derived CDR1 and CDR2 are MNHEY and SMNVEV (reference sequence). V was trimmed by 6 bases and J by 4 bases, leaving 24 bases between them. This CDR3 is CASSPASLAAVGTGELFF. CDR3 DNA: TGTGCCAGCAGCCCGGCGTCGTTAGCGGCGGTCGGCACCGGGGAGCTGTTTTTT.

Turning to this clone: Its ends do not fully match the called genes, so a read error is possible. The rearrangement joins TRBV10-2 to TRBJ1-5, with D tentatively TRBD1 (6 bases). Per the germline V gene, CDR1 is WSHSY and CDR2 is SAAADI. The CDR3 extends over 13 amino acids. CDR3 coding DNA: TGCGCCAGCAGAGAGTCCACAGGGATCCCCCAGCATTTT. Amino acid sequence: CASRESTGIPQHF.

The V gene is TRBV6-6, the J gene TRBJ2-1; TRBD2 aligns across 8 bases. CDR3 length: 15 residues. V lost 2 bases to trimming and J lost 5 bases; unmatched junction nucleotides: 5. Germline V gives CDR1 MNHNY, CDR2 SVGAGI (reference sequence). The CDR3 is CASSYQREWNNEQFF. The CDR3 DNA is TGTGCCAGCAGTTACCAGCGGGAGTGGAACAATGAGCAGTTCTTC.

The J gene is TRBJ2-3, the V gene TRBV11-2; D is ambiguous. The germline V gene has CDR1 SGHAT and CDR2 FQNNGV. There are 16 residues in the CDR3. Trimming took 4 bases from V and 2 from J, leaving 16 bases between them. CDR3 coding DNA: TGTGCCAGCAGCTGGCCGGAACGGGTTCTCACAGATACGCAGTATTTT. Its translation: CASSWPERVLTDTQYF.

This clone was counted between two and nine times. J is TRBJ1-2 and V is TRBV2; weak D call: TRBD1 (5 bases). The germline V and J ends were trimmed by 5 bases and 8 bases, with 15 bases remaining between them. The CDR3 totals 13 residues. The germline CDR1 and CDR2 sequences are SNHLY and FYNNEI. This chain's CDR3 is CASSIQEISGYTF. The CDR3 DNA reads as TGTGCCAGCAGTATACAGGAAATAAGCGGCTACACCTTC.

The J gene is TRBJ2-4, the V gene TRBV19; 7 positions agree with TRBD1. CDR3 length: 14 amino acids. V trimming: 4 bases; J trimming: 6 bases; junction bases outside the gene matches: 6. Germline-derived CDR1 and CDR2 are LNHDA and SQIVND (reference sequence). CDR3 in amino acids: CASSTPGQRNIQYF. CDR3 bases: TGTGCCAGTAGTACCCCGGGACAGAGAAACATTCAGTACTTC.

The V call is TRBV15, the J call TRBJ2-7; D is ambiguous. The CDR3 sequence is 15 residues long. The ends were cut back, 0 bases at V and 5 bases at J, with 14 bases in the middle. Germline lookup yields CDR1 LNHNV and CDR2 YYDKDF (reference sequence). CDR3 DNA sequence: TGTGCCACCAGCAGAGACCCCGGAAGTAGCAACGAGCAGTACTTC. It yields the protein CATSRDPGSSNEQYF.

The CDR3 here is CASSLGAGGSPGELFF. DNA of the CDR3: TGCGCCAGCAGCCTGGGGGCAGGCGGGAGCCCCGGGGAGCTGTTTTTT. The chain employs TRBV5-1 and TRBJ2-2; D may be TRBD2 (7 bases). The CDR3 is 16 residues long. V was clipped by 4 bases and J by 6 bases, with 19 bases between them. Germline loops: CDR1 SGHRS, CDR2 YFSETQ.

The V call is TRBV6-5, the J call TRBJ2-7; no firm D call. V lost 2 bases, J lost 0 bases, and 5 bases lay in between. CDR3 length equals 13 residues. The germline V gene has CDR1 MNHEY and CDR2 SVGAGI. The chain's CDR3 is CASSYGGSYEQYF. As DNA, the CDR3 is TGTGCCAGCAGTTACGGCGGCTCCTACGAGCAGTACTTC.

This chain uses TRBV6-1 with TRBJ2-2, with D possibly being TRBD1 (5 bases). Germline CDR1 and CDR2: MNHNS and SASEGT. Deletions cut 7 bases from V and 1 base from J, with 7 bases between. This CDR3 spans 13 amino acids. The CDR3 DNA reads TGTGCCAGCACCCAGGGGAACACCGGGGAGCTGTTTTTT. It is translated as CASTQGNTGELFF.

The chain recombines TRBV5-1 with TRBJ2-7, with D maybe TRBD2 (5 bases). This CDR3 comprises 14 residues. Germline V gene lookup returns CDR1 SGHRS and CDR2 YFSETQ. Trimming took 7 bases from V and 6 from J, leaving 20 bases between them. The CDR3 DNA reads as TGCGCCAGCCGTACTGGGCAGGAGGCCCTCGAGCAGTACTTC. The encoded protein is CASRTGQEALEQYF.

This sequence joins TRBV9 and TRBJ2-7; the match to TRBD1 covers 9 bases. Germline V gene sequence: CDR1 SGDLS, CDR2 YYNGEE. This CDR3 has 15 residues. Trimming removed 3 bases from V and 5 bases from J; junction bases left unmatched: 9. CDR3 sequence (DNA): TGTGCCAGCAGCGGAGCCAACAGGGGGCTCGACGAGCAGTACTTC. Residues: CASSGANRGLDEQYF.

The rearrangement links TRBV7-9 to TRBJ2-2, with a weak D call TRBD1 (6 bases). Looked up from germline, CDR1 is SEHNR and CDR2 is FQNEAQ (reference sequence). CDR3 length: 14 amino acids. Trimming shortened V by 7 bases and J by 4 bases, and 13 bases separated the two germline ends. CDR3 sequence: CASNPGHLTGELFF. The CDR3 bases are TGTGCCAGCAACCCGGGACACCTCACCGGGGAGCTGTTTTTT.

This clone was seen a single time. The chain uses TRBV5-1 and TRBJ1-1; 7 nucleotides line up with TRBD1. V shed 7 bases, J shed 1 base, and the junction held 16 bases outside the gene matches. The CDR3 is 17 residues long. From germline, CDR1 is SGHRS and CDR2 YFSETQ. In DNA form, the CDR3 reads TGCGCCAGCTCGCTTGGCCCCCCACAGGGGAGGAACACTGAAGCTTTCTTT. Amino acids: CASSLGPPQGRNTEAFF.